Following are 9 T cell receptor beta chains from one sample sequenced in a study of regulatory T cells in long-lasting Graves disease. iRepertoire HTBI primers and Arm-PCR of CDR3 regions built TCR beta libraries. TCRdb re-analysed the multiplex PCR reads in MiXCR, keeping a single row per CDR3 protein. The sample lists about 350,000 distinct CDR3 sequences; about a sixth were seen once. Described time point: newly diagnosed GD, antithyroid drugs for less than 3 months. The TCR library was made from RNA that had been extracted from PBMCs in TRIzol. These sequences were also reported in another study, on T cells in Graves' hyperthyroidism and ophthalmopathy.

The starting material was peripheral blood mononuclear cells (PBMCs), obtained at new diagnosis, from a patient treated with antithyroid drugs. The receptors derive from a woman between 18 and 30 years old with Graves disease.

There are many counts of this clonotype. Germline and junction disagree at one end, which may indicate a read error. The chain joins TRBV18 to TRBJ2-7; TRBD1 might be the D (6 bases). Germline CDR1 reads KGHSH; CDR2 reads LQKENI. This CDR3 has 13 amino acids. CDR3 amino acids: CASSPQGSYEQYF. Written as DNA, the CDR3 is TGTGCCAGCTCTCCACAGGGATCCTACGAGCAGTACTTC.

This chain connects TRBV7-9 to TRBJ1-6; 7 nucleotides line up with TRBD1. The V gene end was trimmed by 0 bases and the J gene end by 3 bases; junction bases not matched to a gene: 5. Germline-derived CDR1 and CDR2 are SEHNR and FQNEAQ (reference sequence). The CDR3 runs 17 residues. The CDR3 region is CASSLAKPGGYNSPLHF. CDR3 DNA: TGTGCCAGCAGCTTAGCCAAGCCAGGGGGCTATAATTCACCCCTCCACTTT.

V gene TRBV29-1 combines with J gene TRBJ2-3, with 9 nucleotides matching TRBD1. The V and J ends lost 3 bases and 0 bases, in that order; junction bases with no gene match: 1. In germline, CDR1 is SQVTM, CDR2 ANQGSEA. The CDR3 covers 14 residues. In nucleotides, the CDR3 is TGCAGCGTTGACGACAGGGGGAGCACAGATACGCAGTATTTT. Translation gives CSVDDRGSTDTQYF.

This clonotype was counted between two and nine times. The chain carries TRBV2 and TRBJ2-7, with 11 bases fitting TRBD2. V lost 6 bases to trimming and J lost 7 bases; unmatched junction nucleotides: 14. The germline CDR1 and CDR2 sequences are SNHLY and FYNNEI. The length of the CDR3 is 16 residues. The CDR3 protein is CASRPGLTSGRREQYF. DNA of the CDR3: TGTGCCAGCAGGCCGGGCCTAACTAGCGGGAGAAGAGAGCAGTACTTC.

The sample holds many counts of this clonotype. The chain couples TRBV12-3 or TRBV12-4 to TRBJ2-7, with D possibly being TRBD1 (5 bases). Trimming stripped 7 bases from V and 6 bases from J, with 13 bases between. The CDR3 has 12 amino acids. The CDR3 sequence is CASTAQGFEQYF. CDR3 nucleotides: TGTGCCAGCACCGCCCAGGGTTTCGAGCAGTACTTC.

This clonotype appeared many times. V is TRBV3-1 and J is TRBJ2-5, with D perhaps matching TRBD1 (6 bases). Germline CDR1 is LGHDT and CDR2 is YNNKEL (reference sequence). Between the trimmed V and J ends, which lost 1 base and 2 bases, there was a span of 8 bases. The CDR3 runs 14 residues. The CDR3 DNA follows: TGTGCCAGCAGCCAAGGGACAGTTCAAGAGACCCAGTACTTC. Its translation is CASSQGTVQETQYF.

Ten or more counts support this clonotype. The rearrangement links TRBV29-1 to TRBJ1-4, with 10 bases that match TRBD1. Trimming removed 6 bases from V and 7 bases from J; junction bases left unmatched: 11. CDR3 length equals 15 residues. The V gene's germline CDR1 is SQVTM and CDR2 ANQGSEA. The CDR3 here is CSVELDRGRSEKLFF. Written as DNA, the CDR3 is TGCAGCGTCGAACTAGACAGGGGGCGGAGTGAAAAACTGTTTTTT.

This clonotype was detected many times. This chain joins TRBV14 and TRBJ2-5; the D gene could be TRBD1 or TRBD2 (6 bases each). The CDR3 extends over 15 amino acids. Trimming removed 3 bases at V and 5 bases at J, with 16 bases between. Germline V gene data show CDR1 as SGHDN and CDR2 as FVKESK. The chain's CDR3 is CASSHLLTGGETQYF. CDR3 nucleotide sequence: TGTGCCAGCAGCCACCTTCTGACAGGAGGGGAGACCCAGTACTTC.

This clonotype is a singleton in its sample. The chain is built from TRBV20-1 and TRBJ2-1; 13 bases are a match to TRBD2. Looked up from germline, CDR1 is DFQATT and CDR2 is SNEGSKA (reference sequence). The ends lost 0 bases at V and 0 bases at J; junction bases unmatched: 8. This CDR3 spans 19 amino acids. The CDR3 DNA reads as TGCAGTGCTAGAGATCCGACTAGCGGGGGGCCAAGCTCCTACAATGAGCAGTTCTTC. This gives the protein CSARDPTSGGPSSYNEQFF.